This record concerns one T cell receptor (beta chain) sequence. The antigen remains undetermined. The CDR3 sequence is 15 residues long. Germline lookup yields CDR1 SGHNT and CDR2 YENEEA. The V and J ends lost 5 bases and 7 bases respectively, with 17 bases between them. This record comes from a study of shared clonotypes between healthy human individuals. Cells designated naive CD8 were CD45RO-negative and were positively selected for CCR7, with terminally differentiated effector memory CD45RA+ cells excluded. Those who donated, Caucasian adults without exception, all lived in Nashville, Tennessee. The table came from immunoSEQ multiplex PCR; TCRdb's copy has only in-frame clones and leaves some out. The sample contains about 2,100,000 clones, 85% to 95% of which appear only once. Whole-study findings and limits: Investigators collected only blood, and repertoires in tissues likely differ.

The sequenced material came from naive CD8+ T cells from PBMCs. J is TRBJ2-2 and V is TRBV11-3; D is possibly TRBD2 (6 bases). This TCR derives from a man younger than 35 in good health. Some clones in this sample may be carry-over from other donors' samples. CDR3 amino acids: CASSARAGSIGELFF. The CDR3 DNA follows: TGTGCCAGCAGCGCTCGGGCGGGATCGATCGGGGAGCTGTTTTTT.